This T cell receptor (beta chain) was documented in a study of response to subunit inactivated influenza vaccine. TCRdb re-called the RT-PCR reads through MiXCR, storing one row per CDR3 protein. This table has around 710,000 distinct CDR3 sequences, over 11% appearing once. On this clonotype itself: No antigen is known for it.

Trimming shortened V by 2 bases and J by 0 bases, and 8 bases separated the two germline ends. The CDR3 is 14 residues long. Germline V lookup: CDR1 GTSNPN, CDR2 SVGIG (reference sequence). Notes on the study in general: The authors suggested that few new T cells are recruited per seasonal influenza vaccination.

The sequencing used PBMCs from blood, collected 14 to 15 days before vaccination. This chain uses TRBV30 with TRBJ2-1; D unclear. The sequence derives from a man between 45 and 60 years old who received an inactivated influenza vaccine. The CDR3 region is CAWSRGFSYNEQFF. CDR3 sequence (DNA): TGTGCCTGGAGTAGAGGCTTCTCCTACAATGAGCAGTTCTTC.